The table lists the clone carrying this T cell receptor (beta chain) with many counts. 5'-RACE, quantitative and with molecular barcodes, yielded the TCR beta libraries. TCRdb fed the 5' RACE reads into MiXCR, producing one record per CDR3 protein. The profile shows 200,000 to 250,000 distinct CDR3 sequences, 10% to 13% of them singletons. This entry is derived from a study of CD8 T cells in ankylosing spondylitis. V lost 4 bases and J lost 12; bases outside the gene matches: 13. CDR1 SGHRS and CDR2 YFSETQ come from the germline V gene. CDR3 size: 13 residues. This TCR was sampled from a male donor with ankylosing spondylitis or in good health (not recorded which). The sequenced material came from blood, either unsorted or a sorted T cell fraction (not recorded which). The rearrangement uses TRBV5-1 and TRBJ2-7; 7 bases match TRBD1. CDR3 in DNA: TGCGCCAGCAGCCCTACCACCGGGACAGAAGTGTACTTC. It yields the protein CASSPTTGTEVYF.